The 3 T cell receptor beta chains listed next were all sequenced from one sample in a study of blood T cell repertoires in COVID-19. Some clones are missing from TCRdb's copy, which holds only in-frame ones; the method was immunoSEQ multiplex PCR. Here the sample spans just under 250,000 clones, more than 85% being singletons. The material sequenced was PBMCs or T cells enriched from blood (not recorded which). These receptors were obtained from a woman in her 30s who had recovered from COVID-19.

This chain links TRBV28 with TRBJ2-1, with 10 bases that match TRBD2. The length of the CDR3 is 18 residues. Germline lookup yields CDR1 MDHEN and CDR2 SYDVKM. Losses at the gene ends were 4 bases for V and 3 bases for J; bases not matched to a gene: 12. The CDR3 loop is CASSSFTPASGSYNEQFF. The CDR3 DNA is TGTGCCAGCAGTTCCTTTACCCCGGCTAGCGGGAGCTACAATGAGCAGTTCTTC.

The chain is built from TRBV3-1 (or the pseudogene TRBV3-2) and TRBJ2-1; 8 bases are a match to TRBD2. Trimming removed 0 bases from V and 2 bases from J; junction bases left unmatched: 3. CDR1 is LGHDT and CDR2 is YNNKEL in the germline V gene (reference sequence). CDR3 length equals 16 residues. The CDR3 coding sequence is TGTGCCAGCAGCCAAGAGCGGGAGGAAGCCTACAATGAGCAGTTCTTC. Its translation is CASSQEREEAYNEQFF.

The V call is TRBV2, the J call TRBJ2-1; TRBD1 might be the D (8 bases). The ends were cut back, 10 bases at V and 1 base at J, with 17 bases in the middle. This CDR3 spans 15 amino acids. Germline assignment: CDR1 SNHLY and CDR2 FYNNEI. The CDR3 here is CATQGGGSSYNEQFF. CDR3 DNA: TGTGCCACACAGGGGGGGGGTAGTTCCTACAATGAGCAGTTCTTC.